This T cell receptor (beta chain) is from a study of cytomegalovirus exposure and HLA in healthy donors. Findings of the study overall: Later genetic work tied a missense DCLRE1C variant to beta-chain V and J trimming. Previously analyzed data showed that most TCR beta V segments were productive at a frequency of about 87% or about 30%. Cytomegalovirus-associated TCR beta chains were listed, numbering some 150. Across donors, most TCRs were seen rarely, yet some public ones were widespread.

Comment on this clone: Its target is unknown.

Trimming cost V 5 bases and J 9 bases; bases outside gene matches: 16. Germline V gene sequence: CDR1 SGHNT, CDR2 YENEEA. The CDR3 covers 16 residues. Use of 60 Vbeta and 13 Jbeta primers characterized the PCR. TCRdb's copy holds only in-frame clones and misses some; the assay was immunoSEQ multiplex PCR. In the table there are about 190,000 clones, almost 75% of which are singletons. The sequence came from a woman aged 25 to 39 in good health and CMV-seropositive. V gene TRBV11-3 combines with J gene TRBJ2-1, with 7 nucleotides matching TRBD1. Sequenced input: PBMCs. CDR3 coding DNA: TGTGCCAGCAGCCCAGCAGGGGACAGATTAGGTAGTGAGCAGTTCTTC. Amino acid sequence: CASSPAGDRLGSEQFF.